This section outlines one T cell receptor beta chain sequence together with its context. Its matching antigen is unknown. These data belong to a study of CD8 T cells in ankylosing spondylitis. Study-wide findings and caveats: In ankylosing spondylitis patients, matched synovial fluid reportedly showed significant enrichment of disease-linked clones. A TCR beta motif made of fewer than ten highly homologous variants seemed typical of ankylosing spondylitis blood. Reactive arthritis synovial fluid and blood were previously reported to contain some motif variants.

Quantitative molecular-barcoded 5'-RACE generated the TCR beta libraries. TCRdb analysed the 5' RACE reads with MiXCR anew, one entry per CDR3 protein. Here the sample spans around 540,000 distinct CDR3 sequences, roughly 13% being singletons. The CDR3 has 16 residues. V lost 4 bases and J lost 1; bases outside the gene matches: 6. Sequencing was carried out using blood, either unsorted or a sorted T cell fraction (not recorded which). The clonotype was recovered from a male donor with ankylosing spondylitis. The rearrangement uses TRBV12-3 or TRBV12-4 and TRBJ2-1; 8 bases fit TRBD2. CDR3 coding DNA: TGTGCCAGCAGTTCCTTTAGCGGGACGTCCTACAATGAGCAGTTCTTC. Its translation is CASSSFSGTSYNEQFF.